Each of the 27 T cell receptor beta chains below was sequenced from the same sample in a study of human T cells and chemical hapten exposure. The time point: patch test 2, 6 weeks after DPC sensitization. Treatment specified: therapeutic diphenylcyclopropenone sensitization with weekly scalp DPC. TCRdb re-analysed the RACE reads in MiXCR, keeping a single row per CDR3 protein. The data hold around 67,000 distinct CDR3 sequences, with about 8% observed a single time. Sequences were derived from whole blood, sampled in connection with sensitization to the hapten diphenylcyclopropenone (DPC). The source of these receptors is a woman aged 45 to 65 with alopecia areata. Some clones in this sample may be carry-over from other donors' samples.

In its sample, this clonotype was seen many times. V is TRBV6-1 and J is TRBJ2-7; 8 bases fit TRBD2. CDR3 length: 12 amino acids. The V and J ends lost 9 bases and 5 bases, in that order; junction bases with no gene match: 6. Germline loops: CDR1 MNHNS, CDR2 SASEGT. The CDR3 DNA follows: TGTGCCAGTGGGACTAGGCGCGACGAGCAGTACTTC. Translation gives CASGTRRDEQYF.

This clonotype has only a few counts. The rearrangement uses TRBV19 and TRBJ2-7; D remains ambiguous. The length of the CDR3 is 13 residues. Deletions cut 3 bases from V and 2 bases from J, with 8 bases between. Germline V gene lookup returns CDR1 LNHDA and CDR2 SQIVND (reference sequence). CDR3 nucleotides: TGTGCCAGTAGTATTTGGATCGCCTACGAGCAGTACTTC. It translates to CASSIWIAYEQYF.

The V call is TRBV11-2, the J call TRBJ2-5, with D possibly being TRBD1 (6 bases). V was pared by 5 bases and J by 0 bases, with 16 bases between. This CDR3 has 16 amino acids. Germline V gene data show CDR1 as SGHAT and CDR2 as FQNNGV. The CDR3 reads CASSGFGTPNQETQYF. The CDR3 DNA reads as TGTGCCAGCAGCGGGTTCGGGACACCGAACCAAGAGACCCAGTACTTC.

There are many counts of this clonotype. V gene TRBV6-5 combines with J gene TRBJ1-5; unclear D gene. The CDR3 runs 15 residues. Trimming cost V 4 bases and J 3 bases, with 13 bases left between them. Germline lookup yields CDR1 MNHEY and CDR2 SVGAGI. CDR3 region: CASSFSYQNNQPQHF. In DNA form, the CDR3 reads TGTGCCAGCAGTTTTTCCTATCAGAACAATCAGCCCCAGCATTTT.

This clonotype showed up many times. This chain uses TRBV14 with TRBJ2-5, with D unresolved. CDR3 length: 16 amino acids. The ends were cut back, 4 bases at V and 3 bases at J, with 18 bases in the middle. CDR1 is SGHDN, CDR2 FVKESK, per germline. The CDR3 DNA sequence: TGTGCCAGCAGCCCGTACTTCGGCTCGATGGAAGAGACCCAGTACTTC. This codes for CASSPYFGSMEETQYF.

This clonotype was seen ten or more times. The J gene is TRBJ1-2, the V gene TRBV2; 9 nucleotides align to TRBD1. The CDR3 extends over 15 amino acids. The germline gives CDR1 SNHLY, CDR2 FYNNEI. V dropped 9 bases and J dropped 7; count of bases not matched to a gene: 15. The CDR3 sequence is CASRKGQGEEGGYTF. DNA of the CDR3: TGTGCCAGTAGAAAGGGACAGGGTGAAGAGGGTGGCTACACCTTC. Based on the CDR3 plus reference TRBV2 and TRBJ1-2, the full variable domain is EPEVTQTPSHQVTQMGQEVILRCVPISNHLYFYWYRQILGQKVEFLVSFYNNEISEKSEIFDDQFSVERPDGSNFTLKIRSTKLEDSAMYFCASRKGQGEEGGYTFGSGTRLTVV.

The chain couples TRBV6-2 or TRBV6-3 to TRBJ1-1; 7 bases match TRBD1. V was pared by 4 bases and J by 5 bases, with 7 bases of the junction left unmatched. The CDR3 runs to 14 residues. Germline V CDR1 and CDR2: MNHEY, SVGEGT. CDR3 protein: CASSSEQGRTEAFF. The CDR3 region has the DNA TGTGCCAGCAGTTCTGAACAGGGGAGGACTGAAGCTTTCTTT.

The rearrangement uses TRBV11-2 and TRBJ2-1, with 11 bases identical to TRBD2. The length of the CDR3 is 12 residues. Germline V lookup: CDR1 SGHAT, CDR2 FQNNGV. V lost 7 bases and J lost 14; bases outside the gene matches: 7. The DNA of the CDR3 is TGTGCCAGCACGGATAGCGGGGGGGCTAAGTTCTTC. Its translation: CASTDSGGAKFF.

This clonotype was detected a few times. This chain connects TRBV6-1 to TRBJ1-6, with 7 bases lining up with TRBD1. This CDR3 has 18 amino acids. From germline, CDR1 is MNHNS and CDR2 SASEGT. With V trimmed by 6 bases and J by 0 bases, 11 bases remained unmatched. The CDR3 region is CASRIDRVKSSYNSPLHF. Here the CDR3 DNA reads TGTGCCAGCAGAATCGACAGGGTGAAGAGCTCCTATAATTCACCCCTCCACTTT.

The gene calls are TRBV20-1 and TRBJ1-6, with 8 positions matching TRBD1. J lost 4 bases, V lost 3 bases, and 5 bases had no gene match. This CDR3 contains 15 residues. CDR1 is DFQATT, CDR2 SNEGSKA, per germline (reference sequence). DNA of the CDR3: TGCAGTGCTAGCGGGACAGGACCGTATAATTCACCCCTCCACTTT. This sequence encodes CSASGTGPYNSPLHF.

This clonotype was seen more than once but under ten times. The chain links TRBV29-1 to TRBJ1-2; a weak D match, TRBD1 (5 bases). The V end lost 6 bases, the J end lost 0 bases, and 17 bases lay between the germline ends. From germline, CDR1 is SQVTM and CDR2 ANQGSEA. The CDR3 is made up of 15 amino acids. CDR3 in amino acids: CSVWDWVVSNYGYTF. The DNA of the CDR3 is TGCAGCGTCTGGGACTGGGTCGTTTCTAACTATGGCTACACCTTC.

This clonotype was counted a few times. The CDR3 DNA follows: TGTGCCAGCAGTCTGGACAGGGATAATCAGCCCCAGCATTTT. Translated, it gives CASSLDRDNQPQHF. The rearrangement uses TRBV6-6 and TRBJ1-5, with TRBD1 matching 8 bases. Germline CDR1 is MNHNY and CDR2 is SVGAGI (reference sequence). The CDR3 is 14 amino acids. The J segment lost 4 bases and the V segment lost 5 bases, leaving 4 bases of the junction unmatched.

This clonotype was picked up many times. The V gene is TRBV28, the J gene TRBJ1-5, with 9 bases lining up with TRBD1. Germline V gene sequence: CDR1 MDHEN, CDR2 SYDVKM. CDR3 length equals 16 residues. V lost 9 bases to trimming and J lost 0 bases; unmatched junction nucleotides: 9. The CDR3 DNA follows: TGTGCCAGTACTGCCGGGACAGGGTATAGCAATCAGCCCCAGCATTTT. Its translation is CASTAGTGYSNQPQHF.

This clonotype has at least ten counts. This chain links TRBV30 with TRBJ1-1, with 9 bases matching TRBD1. The germline CDR1 and CDR2 sequences are GTSNPN and SVGIG (reference sequence). There are 14 residues in the CDR3. With V trimmed by 4 bases and J by 4 bases, 7 bases remained unmatched. CDR3 sequence (DNA): TGTGCCTGGATTCCCGGGACAGGGAGCACTGAAGCTTTCTTT. This translates into CAWIPGTGSTEAFF. The full variable domain, its missing parts supplied by reference TRBV30 and TRBJ1-1, is SQTIHQWPATLVQPVGSPLSLECTVEGTSNPNLYWYRQAAGRGLQLLFYSVGIGQISSEVPQNLSASRPQDRQFILSSKKLLLSDSGFYLCAWIPGTGSTEAFFGQGTRLTVV.

The chain uses TRBV7-3 and TRBJ2-3, with D possibly matching TRBD1 (6 bases). Trimming took off 1 base at V and 2 bases at J, with 25 bases between the two ends. The CDR3 is made up of 20 amino acids. Germline loops: CDR1 SGHTA, CDR2 FQGTGA. The DNA of the CDR3 is TGTGCCAGCAGCTTAAGTGGATCTGCGAGGGGGTCCATCATCACAGATACGCAGTATTTT. Translation: CASSLSGSARGSIITDTQYF.

The table lists this clonotype with many counts. The chain couples TRBV29-1 to TRBJ1-2, with 7 bases aligning to TRBD1. Germline CDR1 reads SQVTM; CDR2 reads ANQGSEA. The CDR3 consists of 13 residues. With V trimmed by 4 bases and J by 4 bases, 6 bases remained unmatched. CDR3 nucleotides: TGCAGCGTTGTGAGGGGGCTGGGCTATGGCTACACCTTC. Its protein is CSVVRGLGYGYTF.

In DNA form, the CDR3 reads TGTGCCAGTTCCCGGGACAGCCTGAATCGGGACACTGAAGCTTTCTTT. Amino acid sequence: CASSRDSLNRDTEAFF. The chain couples TRBV6-5 to TRBJ1-1; 7 bases fit TRBD1. V trimming: 9 bases; J trimming: 3 bases; junction bases outside the gene matches: 16. The CDR3 loop spans 16 amino acids. Germline V lookup: CDR1 MNHEY, CDR2 SVGAGI.

The chain employs TRBV6-5 and TRBJ1-3; 8 bases map to TRBD1. The CDR3 length is 14 residues. CDR1 and CDR2 (germline): MNHEY, SVGAGI. Trimming cost V 5 bases and J 4 bases; bases outside gene matches: 4. CDR3 region: CASSLGTGGNTIYF. The CDR3 region has the DNA TGTGCCAGCAGTCTAGGGACAGGAGGAAACACCATATATTTT.

This clonotype was seen only a few times. CDR3 loop: CSARGRTAKGGEQYF. In DNA, the CDR3 is TGCAGTGCTAGAGGGCGGACCGCCAAGGGAGGCGAGCAGTACTTC. This chain uses TRBV20-1 with TRBJ2-7, with D perhaps matching TRBD2 (6 bases). Germline lookup yields CDR1 DFQATT and CDR2 SNEGSKA (reference sequence). V lost 1 base and J 6 bases, leaving 19 bases between the germline ends. The CDR3 totals 15 residues.

This clonotype was observed many times. The genes are TRBV7-2 and TRBJ2-1; 9 bases align to TRBD2. The CDR3 contains 16 residues. Germline V lookup: CDR1 SGHTA, CDR2 FQGNSA. After removal of 4 bases from V and 5 bases from J, the junction contained 9 bases not matched to a gene. This CDR3 reads CASSSSGAFTNNEQFF. The CDR3 nucleotides are TGTGCCAGCAGCTCTAGCGGGGCCTTTACTAACAATGAGCAGTTCTTC.

This clonotype was counted between two and nine times. The CDR3 DNA reads as TGTGCCAGCAGTTTAACCCAGAACACCGGGGAGCTGTTTTTT. This sequence encodes CASSLTQNTGELFF. This chain uses TRBV12-3 or TRBV12-4 with TRBJ2-2; D is unresolved. V lost 2 bases, J lost 1 base, and 5 bases lay in between. The CDR3 extends over 14 amino acids.

The chain carries TRBV10-3 and TRBJ2-3; D might be TRBD1 or TRBD2, each matching 6 bases. Trimming stripped 9 bases from V and 4 bases from J, with 11 bases between. Germline V gene sequence: CDR1 ENHRY, CDR2 SYGVKD. This CDR3 has 12 amino acids. The CDR3 protein is CAIGGLADTQYF. In DNA, the CDR3 is TGTGCCATAGGGGGGCTAGCAGATACGCAGTATTTT.

This clonotype has at least ten counts. The chain recombines TRBV10-2 with TRBJ2-2; D uncertain. Germline V gene data show CDR1 as WSHSY and CDR2 as SAAADI. The CDR3 is 14 amino acids. Trimming stripped 2 bases from V and 7 bases from J, with 11 bases between. The CDR3 DNA reads TGCGCCAGCAGTGAGCGTCTGAATATCGGGGAGCTGTTTTTT. Translated, it gives CASSERLNIGELFF.

This clonotype was observed many times. This chain links TRBV6-5 with TRBJ1-2; 7 bases line up with TRBD1. Germline V CDR1 and CDR2: MNHEY, SVGAGI. With V trimmed by 5 bases and J by 2 bases, 5 bases remained unmatched. The CDR3 extends over 14 amino acids. In DNA, the CDR3 is TGTGCCAGCAGTAGGGACAGCCGAAACTATGGCTACACCTTC. The encoded protein is CASSRDSRNYGYTF.

This sequence joins TRBV5-5 and TRBJ1-1; D is unresolved. V was cut by 1 base and J by 2 bases, with 18 bases left in between. In germline, CDR1 is SGHKS, CDR2 YYEKEE (reference sequence). The length of the CDR3 is 17 residues. In DNA form, the CDR3 reads TGTGCCAGCAGCTTGAATCCCCTGCGGGGAGTCAACACTGAAGCTTTCTTT. This sequence encodes CASSLNPLRGVNTEAFF.

The J gene is TRBJ1-2, the V gene TRBV7-8; a possible D gene is TRBD1 (5 bases). The germline V and J ends were trimmed by 5 bases and 5 bases, with 15 bases remaining between them. CDR1 and CDR2 (germline): SGHVS, FQNEAQ. The CDR3 runs to 14 residues. This CDR3 reads CASSPSGRYYGYTF. The CDR3, as DNA: TGTGCCAGCAGCCCATCGGGGCGCTATTATGGCTACACCTTC.

This clonotype has more than one count but fewer than ten. V is TRBV20-1 and J is TRBJ1-1; 7 bases fit TRBD1. Looked up from germline, CDR1 is DFQATT and CDR2 is SNEGSKA (reference sequence). CDR3 size: 15 residues. J was trimmed by 0 bases and V by 0 bases; bases with no gene match: 4. CDR3 DNA: TGCAGTGCTAGAGATTTTACAGGGGTGAACACTGAAGCTTTCTTT. This translates into CSARDFTGVNTEAFF.